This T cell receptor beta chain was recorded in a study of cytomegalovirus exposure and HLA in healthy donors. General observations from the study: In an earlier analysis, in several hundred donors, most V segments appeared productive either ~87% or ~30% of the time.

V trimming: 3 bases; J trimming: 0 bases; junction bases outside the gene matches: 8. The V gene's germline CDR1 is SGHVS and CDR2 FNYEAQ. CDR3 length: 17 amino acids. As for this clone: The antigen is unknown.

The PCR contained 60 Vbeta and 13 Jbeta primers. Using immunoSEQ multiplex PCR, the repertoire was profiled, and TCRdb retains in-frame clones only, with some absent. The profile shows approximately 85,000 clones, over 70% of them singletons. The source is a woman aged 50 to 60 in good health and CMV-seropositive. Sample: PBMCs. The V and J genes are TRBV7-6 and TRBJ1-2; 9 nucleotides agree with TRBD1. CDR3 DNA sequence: TGTGCCAGCAGCTTGACACAGGGGGCCTTTCCTAACTATGGCTACACCTTC. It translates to CASSLTQGAFPNYGYTF.